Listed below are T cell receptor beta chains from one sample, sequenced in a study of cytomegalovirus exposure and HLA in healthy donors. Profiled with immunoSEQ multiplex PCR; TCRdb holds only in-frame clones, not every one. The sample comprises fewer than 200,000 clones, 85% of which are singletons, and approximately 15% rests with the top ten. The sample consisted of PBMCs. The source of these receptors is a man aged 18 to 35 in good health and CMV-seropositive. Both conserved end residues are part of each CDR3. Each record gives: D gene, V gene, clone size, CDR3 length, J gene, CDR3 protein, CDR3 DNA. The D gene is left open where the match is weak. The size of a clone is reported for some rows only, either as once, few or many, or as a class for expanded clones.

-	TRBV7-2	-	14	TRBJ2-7	CASSTDYRSYEQYF	TGTGCCAGCAGCACCGATTACAGATCCTACGAGCAGTACTTC
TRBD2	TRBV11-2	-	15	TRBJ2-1	CASSFGSGRVNEQFF	TGTGCCAGCAGCTTTGGTAGCGGGAGGGTAAATGAGCAGTTCTTC
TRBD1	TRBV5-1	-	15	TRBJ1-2	CASSLNADRSDGYTF	TGCGCCAGCAGCCTCAACGCGGACAGGTCCGATGGCTACACCTTC
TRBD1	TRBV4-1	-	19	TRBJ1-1	CASSQPLTGGGLVNTEAFF	TGCGCCAGCAGCCAACCTCTGACAGGGGGAGGATTGGTGAACACTGAAGCTTTCTTT
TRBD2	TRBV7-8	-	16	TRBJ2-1	CASSSRTSGGYNEQFF	TGTGCCAGCAGCTCTCGGACTAGCGGGGGGTACAATGAGCAGTTCTTC
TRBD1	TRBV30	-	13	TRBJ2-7	CAWNYGTAYEQYF	TGTGCCTGGAATTATGGGACAGCGTACGAGCAGTACTTC
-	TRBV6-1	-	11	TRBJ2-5	CASSGGETQYF	TGTGCCAGCAGTGGAGGGGAGACCCAGTACTTC
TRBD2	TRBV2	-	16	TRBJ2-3	CASSTGLAVSTDRQYF	TGTGCCAGCAGTACGGGACTAGCGGTTTCCACAGATAGGCAGTATTTT
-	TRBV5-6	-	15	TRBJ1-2	CASSSGVTETYGYTF	TGTGCCAGCAGCTCGGGGGTGACAGAAACTTATGGCTACACCTTC
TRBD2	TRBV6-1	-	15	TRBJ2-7	CASSEGLAGLYEQYF	TGTGCCAGCAGTGAGGGACTAGCGGGGCTCTACGAGCAGTACTTC
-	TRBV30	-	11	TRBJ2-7	CAYRSYYEQYF	TGTGCCTACAGGTCCTACTACGAGCAGTACTTC
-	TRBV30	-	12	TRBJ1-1	CACLGWGAEAFF	TGTGCCTGCCTAGGGTGGGGGGCTGAAGCTTTCTTT
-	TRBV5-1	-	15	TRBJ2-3	CASSLDRVNTDTQYF	TGCGCCAGCAGCTTGGACAGGGTTAACACAGATACGCAGTATTTT
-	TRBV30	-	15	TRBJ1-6	CAWSVFGVVDSPLHF	TGTGCCTGGAGCGTATTTGGAGTAGTTGATTCACCCCTCCACTTT
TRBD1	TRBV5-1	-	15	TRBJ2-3	CASSRTGFSTDTQYF	TGCGCCAGCAGCCGGACAGGGTTTAGCACAGATACGCAGTATTTT
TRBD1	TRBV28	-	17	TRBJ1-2	CASNTGARGPIYYGYTF	TGTGCCAGCAACACAGGGGCCCGGGGTCCAATCTACTATGGCTACACCTTC
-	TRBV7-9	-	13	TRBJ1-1	CASSLGRETEAFF	TGTGCCAGCAGCTTAGGGAGGGAAACTGAAGCTTTCTTT
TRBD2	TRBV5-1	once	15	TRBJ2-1	CASSMGLAVNNEQFF	TGCGCCAGCAGTATGGGACTAGCGGTTAACAATGAGCAGTTCTTC
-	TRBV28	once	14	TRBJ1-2	CASSPESGNYGYTF	TGTGCCAGCAGCCCAGAATCGGGTAACTATGGCTACACCTTC
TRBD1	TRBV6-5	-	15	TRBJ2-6	CASRSDRAGANVLTF	TGTGCCAGCAGATCCGACAGGGCTGGGGCCAACGTCCTGACTTTC
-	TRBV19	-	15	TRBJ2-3	CASSIRGRGADTQYF	TGTGCCAGTAGTATACGGGGCAGGGGGGCAGATACGCAGTATTTT
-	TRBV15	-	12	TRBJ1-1	CATGGERGEAFF	TGTGCCACGGGAGGGGAGAGAGGTGAAGCTTTCTTT
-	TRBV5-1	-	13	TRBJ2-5	CASSRDTEETQYF	TGCGCCAGCAGCCGCGACACGGAAGAGACCCAGTACTTC
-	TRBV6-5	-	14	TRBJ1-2	CASSPAGEVDGYTF	TGTGCCAGCAGTCCCGCCGGGGAGGTAGATGGCTACACCTTC
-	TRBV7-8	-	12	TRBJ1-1	CASSLSLTEAFF	TGTGCCAGCAGCTTAAGCTTAACTGAAGCTTTCTTT
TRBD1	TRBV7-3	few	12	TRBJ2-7	CASSAGTGEQYF	TGTGCCAGCAGCGCCGGGACAGGGGAGCAGTACTTC
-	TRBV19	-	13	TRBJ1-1	CASNDLGGTEAFF	TGTGCCAGTAACGACCTGGGAGGGACTGAAGCTTTCTTT
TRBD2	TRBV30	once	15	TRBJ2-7	CAWSVGGTAAYEQYF	TGTGCCTGGAGTGTGGGGGGGACCGCCGCCTACGAGCAGTACTTC
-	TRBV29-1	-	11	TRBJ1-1	CSASMNTEAFF	TGCAGCGCAAGCATGAACACTGAAGCTTTCTTT
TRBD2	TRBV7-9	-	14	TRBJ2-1	CASTFAGGYNEQFF	TGTGCCAGCACCTTCGCGGGGGGTTACAATGAGCAGTTCTTC
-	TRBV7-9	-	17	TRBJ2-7	CASTDPTPGGPSYEQYF	TGTGCCAGCACCGATCCGACCCCAGGAGGGCCCTCCTACGAGCAGTACTTC
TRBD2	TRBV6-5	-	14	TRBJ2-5	CASSERGGRETQYF	TGTGCCAGCAGTGAACGGGGGGGGCGAGAGACCCAGTACTTC
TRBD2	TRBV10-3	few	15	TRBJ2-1	CAISESSGGYNEQFF	TGTGCCATCAGTGAGTCTAGCGGGGGGTACAATGAGCAGTTCTTC
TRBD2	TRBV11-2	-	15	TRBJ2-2	CASSSSGSYTGELFF	TGTGCCAGCAGCTCTAGCGGGAGTTACACCGGGGAGCTGTTTTTT
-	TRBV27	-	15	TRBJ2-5	CASSTWTGDQETQYF	TGTGCCAGCAGTACATGGACGGGAGACCAAGAGACCCAGTACTTC
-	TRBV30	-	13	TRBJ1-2	CAWSVAGVGGYTF	TGTGCCTGGAGTGTTGCGGGGGTGGGAGGCTACACCTTC
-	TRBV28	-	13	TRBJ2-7	CASSLTGVGEQYF	TGTGCCAGCAGTTTGACAGGCGTCGGCGAGCAGTACTTC
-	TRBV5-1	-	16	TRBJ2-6	CASSLAGSEGANVLTF	TGCGCCAGCAGCTTGGCCGGATCGGAGGGGGCCAACGTCCTGACTTTC
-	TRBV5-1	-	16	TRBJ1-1	CASRRQTGGGYTEAFF	TGCGCCAGCAGAAGGCAGACGGGGGGGGGCTACACTGAAGCTTTCTTT
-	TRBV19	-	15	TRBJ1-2	CASSTPRRGNYGYTF	TGTGCCAGTAGTACCCCAAGGCGGGGTAACTATGGCTACACCTTC
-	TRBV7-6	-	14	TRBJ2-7	CASSLSLSSYEQYF	TGTGCCAGCAGCTTATCTCTCAGCTCCTACGAGCAGTACTTC
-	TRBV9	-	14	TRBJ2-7	CASSPPDSLYEQYF	TGTGCCAGCAGCCCACCGGACAGTCTCTACGAGCAGTACTTC
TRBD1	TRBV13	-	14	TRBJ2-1	CASSYGTGYNEQFF	TGTGCCAGCAGCTACGGGACAGGCTACAATGAGCAGTTCTTC